This paragraph reports one T cell receptor beta chain. This entry belongs to a study of shared clonotypes between healthy human individuals. CDR1 LNHDA and CDR2 SQIVND come from the germline V gene (reference sequence). The CDR3 has 18 residues. V dropped 5 bases and J dropped 1; count of bases not matched to a gene: 8. In CD8 memory, CD45RO+ cells were put together with CCR7-negative CD45RA+ TemRA cells. Some clones are missing from TCRdb's copy, which holds only in-frame ones; the method was immunoSEQ multiplex PCR. Of more than 80,000 clones detected, 65% to 70% appear once; the ten largest clones hold 45%.

Material for sequencing was memory CD8+ T cells sorted from blood. The sample's subset: CD45RO+ cells pooled with CCR7-negative TemRA cells. The chain uses TRBV19 and TRBJ2-1, with 13 positions matching TRBD2. The source is a young man in good health. Here the CDR3 DNA reads TGTGCCAGTAGTCCCGGGACTAGCGGGATTGGTTCCTACAATGAGCAGTTCTTC. Translating it yields CASSPGTSGIGSYNEQFF.